Below, 22 T cell receptor beta chains from the same sample are listed, as sequenced in a study of blood T cell repertoires in COVID-19. Measured with immunoSEQ multiplex PCR; TCRdb has only the in-frame clones, and not every one. The sample has some 260,000 clones; almost 90% are singletons. Sequencing input: peripheral blood. The receptors derive from a man older than 75 with acute or convalescent COVID-19.

The gene calls are TRBV2 and TRBJ1-5; possible D gene TRBD1, 6 bases. Trimming cost V 1 base and J 7 bases, with 8 bases left between them. CDR3 size: 13 residues. CDR1 and CDR2 from the germline V gene are SNHLY and FYNNEI. For the CDR3, the DNA is TGTGCCAGCAGTGAAGACAGGGTCCAGCCCCAGCATTTT. Its translation: CASSEDRVQPQHF.

This clone occurred a few times. The chain is built from TRBV24-1 and TRBJ2-2; TRBD1 agrees at 7 bases. This CDR3 has 17 amino acids. V lost 4 bases to trimming and J lost 6 bases; unmatched junction nucleotides: 13. Germline CDR1 and CDR2: KGHDR and SFDVKD. The CDR3 reads CATSDSKLRQGSGELFF. In DNA form, the CDR3 reads TGTGCCACCAGTGACTCAAAATTAAGACAGGGCTCCGGGGAGCTGTTTTTT.

This clone is a singleton in its sample. The chain carries TRBV5-1 and TRBJ1-1, with D unresolved. In germline, CDR1 is SGHRS, CDR2 YFSETQ. This CDR3 comprises 14 residues. V gave up 3 bases and J gave up 1 base, with 10 bases separating them. The CDR3 region has the DNA TGCGCCAGCAGCTCCTTAGGAGGGAACACTGAAGCTTTCTTT. It codes for CASSSLGGNTEAFF.

The V call is TRBV5-6, the J call TRBJ1-3, with a possible D match to TRBD1 (6 bases). The germline CDR1 and CDR2 sequences are SGHDT and YYEEEE. The CDR3 is made up of 15 amino acids. V dropped 5 bases and J dropped 0 bases, with 12 bases sitting between them. The CDR3 DNA sequence: TGTGCCAGCAGTCCCCCGGACAGCTCTGGAAACACCATATATTTT. Amino acid sequence: CASSPPDSSGNTIYF.

This chain uses TRBV5-1 with TRBJ2-7; weak D call: TRBD2 (5 bases). The germline V and J ends were trimmed by 2 bases and 2 bases, with 8 bases remaining between them. Germline V CDR1 and CDR2: SGHRS, YFSETQ. CDR3 length equals 13 residues. The CDR3 DNA sequence: TGCGCCAGCAGCTTTGGAGGCCCCTACGAGCAGTACTTC. Translated: CASSFGGPYEQYF.

V and J are TRBV19 and TRBJ2-6; 10 bases fit TRBD1. CDR1 is LNHDA and CDR2 is SQIVND in the germline V gene (reference sequence). Losses at the gene ends were 4 bases for V and 2 bases for J; bases not matched to a gene: 2. The CDR3 has 16 amino acids. CDR3 protein: CASSTGQGTGANVLTF. In DNA form, the CDR3 reads TGTGCCAGTAGTACGGGACAGGGGACTGGGGCCAACGTCCTGACTTTC.

The chain recombines TRBV7-3 with TRBJ2-1; 9 bases line up with TRBD1. The CDR3 totals 14 residues. The germline gives CDR1 SGHTA, CDR2 FQGTGA. The junction had 7 bases not matched to a gene; V was cut back by 5 bases and J by 8 bases. CDR3 protein: CASSPGQGLHEQFF. CDR3 DNA: TGTGCCAGCAGCCCCGGACAGGGGCTCCATGAGCAGTTCTTC.

The chain recombines TRBV19 with TRBJ2-5; perhaps TRBD2 as D (6 bases). In germline, CDR1 is LNHDA, CDR2 SQIVND (reference sequence). This CDR3 has 16 amino acids. Trimming cost V 5 bases and J 2 bases, with 18 bases left between them. CDR3 in DNA: TGTGCCAGTAGTTCTCGGCGGGGATCAAAACAAGAGACCCAGTACTTC. It yields the protein CASSSRRGSKQETQYF.

The CDR3 region has the DNA TGTGCCAGCAGCCAAGAAGGGGCTTTATGGGAGCAGTACTTC. Amino acids: CASSQEGALWEQYF. The chain joins TRBV3-1 (or the pseudogene TRBV3-2) to TRBJ2-7; tentatively, D is TRBD1 (5 bases). Germline lookup yields CDR1 LGHDT and CDR2 YNNKEL (reference sequence). The V end lost 0 bases, the J end lost 7 bases, and 13 bases lay between the germline ends. The length of the CDR3 is 14 residues.

The V gene is TRBV5-1, the J gene TRBJ2-7, with 10 bases matching TRBD2. The CDR3 has 14 residues. J was trimmed by 3 bases and V by 5 bases; bases with no gene match: 5. CDR1 SGHRS and CDR2 YFSETQ come from the germline V gene. CDR3 coding DNA: TGCGCCAGCAGACAAACTAGCGGGGTCTACGAGCAGTACTTC. This gives the protein CASRQTSGVYEQYF.

The gene calls are TRBV2 and TRBJ2-3, with D possibly being TRBD1 (6 bases). There are 14 residues in the CDR3. CDR1 and CDR2 from the germline V gene are SNHLY and FYNNEI. The V end was cut by 7 bases, the J end by 3 bases, with 14 bases between. CDR3 residues: CASTQGRSTDTQYF. The CDR3 region has the DNA TGTGCCAGCACGCAGGGGCGCTCGACAGATACGCAGTATTTT.

The rearrangement joins TRBV5-1 to TRBJ1-1, with a possible D match to TRBD1 (5 bases). Per germline, CDR1 SGHRS and CDR2 YFSETQ. V lost 4 bases to trimming and J lost 6 bases, with 13 bases between them. The CDR3 length is 13 residues. In DNA, the CDR3 is TGCGCCAGCAGCCCCCAGGGACTTGCTGAAGCTTTCTTT. Translated, it gives CASSPQGLAEAFF.

The chain recombines TRBV29-1 with TRBJ2-2; 8 bases match TRBD2. CDR1 SQVTM and CDR2 ANQGSEA come from the germline V gene. V dropped 3 bases and J dropped 5; count of bases not matched to a gene: 5. The CDR3 runs 14 residues. CDR3 loop: CSVDAGLGTGELFF. The CDR3 nucleotides read TGCAGCGTTGACGCGGGACTAGGAACCGGGGAGCTGTTTTTT.

The gene calls are TRBV6-1 and TRBJ2-1, with D maybe TRBD1 (7 bases). Germline V gene sequence: CDR1 MNHNS, CDR2 SASEGT. The CDR3 covers 15 residues. V gave up 2 bases and J gave up 7 bases, with 15 bases separating them. The chain's CDR3 is CASSERREDRNEQFF. The CDR3 coding sequence is TGTGCCAGCAGTGAAAGAAGGGAGGACAGGAATGAGCAGTTCTTC.

V and J are TRBV27 and TRBJ2-3; D perhaps matches TRBD1 (5 bases). The CDR3 is 14 residues long. CDR1 is MNHEY, CDR2 SMNVEV, per germline (reference sequence). The germline V and J ends were trimmed by 0 bases and 4 bases, with 8 bases remaining between them. CDR3 amino acids: CASSLSAGSDTQYF. CDR3 nucleotide sequence: TGTGCCAGCAGTTTATCGGCAGGGTCAGATACGCAGTATTTT.

This chain connects TRBV12-2 to TRBJ1-1; the DNA was not used to check the table's D call, TRBD1. TRBV12-2 is a pseudogene segment. This CDR3 is 17 amino acids long. DNA of the CDR3: TGTGCAAGTCGCTTAGCGCAGTGTGCCACGCTTGGCACTGAAGCTTTCTTT. This encodes CASRLAQCATLGTEAFF.

CDR3 sequence: CASSLTSGSTGELFF. CDR3 in DNA: TGTGCCAGCAGCTTGACTAGCGGGAGTACTGGGGAGCTGTTTTTT. The chain links TRBV7-8 to TRBJ2-2, with 12 bases identical to TRBD2. After removal of 3 bases from V and 8 bases from J, the junction contained 4 bases not matched to a gene. The CDR3 loop spans 15 amino acids. Germline V gene lookup returns CDR1 SGHVS and CDR2 FQNEAQ. The complete variable domain, with remaining parts taken from reference TRBV7-8 and TRBJ2-2, reads GAGVSQSPRYKVAKRGQDVALRCDPISGHVSLFWYQQALGQGPEFLTYFQNEAQLDKSGLPSDRFFAERPEGSVSTLKIQRTQQEDSAVYLCASSLTSGSTGELFFGEGSRLTVL.

The chain employs TRBV3-1 (or the pseudogene TRBV3-2) and TRBJ2-4; D perhaps matches TRBD2 (5 bases). In germline, CDR1 is LGHDT, CDR2 YNNKEL (reference sequence). The CDR3 is made up of 15 amino acids. With 3 bases removed from V and 6 bases from J, the gap between germline ends came to 15 bases. The CDR3 region is CASSQASPRGNIQYF. CDR3 nucleotide sequence: TGTGCCAGCAGCCAGGCTAGCCCTAGAGGAAACATTCAGTACTTC.

The chain couples TRBV21-1 to TRBJ1-4; TRBD1 was called by the table and not checked on the DNA. TRBV21-1 is a documented pseudogene. This CDR3 is built from 16 residues. CDR3 residues: CASSPCHRGPNEKLFF. DNA for the CDR3: TGTGCCAGCAGCCCATGTCACAGGGGACCTAATGAAAAACTGTTTTTT.

J is TRBJ2-1 and V is TRBV7-2, with 10 positions matching TRBD2. J was trimmed by 7 bases and V by 5 bases; bases with no gene match: 8. This CDR3 is built from 15 residues. CDR1 SGHTA and CDR2 FQGNSA come from the germline V gene. CDR3 DNA sequence: TGTGCCAGCAGCCCCCTAGCGGGAGCGGGGAATGAGCAGTTCTTC. This gives the protein CASSPLAGAGNEQFF.

This chain connects TRBV10-1 to TRBJ1-6, with a tentative D call TRBD1 (6 bases). The CDR3 is 17 amino acids. Germline V gene lookup returns CDR1 WNHNN and CDR2 SYGVQD (reference sequence). V lost 4 bases and J 8 bases, leaving 21 bases between the germline ends. The CDR3 DNA reads TGCGCCAGCAGTGTAATTCTACAGGGACCGTCGGATTCACCCCTCCACTTT. Translating it yields CASSVILQGPSDSPLHF.

J is TRBJ2-7 and V is TRBV11-2; D is ambiguous. From germline, CDR1 is SGHAT and CDR2 FQNNGV. The CDR3 extends over 12 amino acids. Trimming took off 4 bases at V and 3 bases at J, with 7 bases between the two ends. The CDR3 DNA sequence: TGTGCCAGCAGCTCGAACAGCTACGAGCAGTACTTC. It codes for CASSSNSYEQYF.